This T cell receptor beta chain emerged from a study of cytomegalovirus exposure and HLA in healthy donors. Points on this clone: Its antigen remains unidentified.

Amplification used 60 Vbeta primers and 13 Jbeta primers. TCRdb's copy holds only in-frame clones and misses some; the assay was immunoSEQ multiplex PCR. The sample has under 200,000 clones, almost 80% seen once. The CDR3 is 15 residues long. V was trimmed by 5 bases and J by 4 bases, leaving 17 bases between them. Germline-derived CDR1 and CDR2 are SGHNT and YENEEA. Study conclusions and caveats: About 87% or about 30% of the time was how often most TCR beta V segments were productive, according to an earlier analysis.

This clonotype was obtained from a man aged 50-59 years in good health and CMV-seropositive. Sequencing used PBMCs. This chain joins TRBV11-3 and TRBJ1-1, with D possibly TRBD1 on 5 matching bases. CDR3: CASSPPGRAATEAFF. CDR3 coding DNA: TGTGCCAGCAGCCCGCCGGGCAGGGCGGCCACTGAAGCTTTCTTT.